Each of the 21 T cell receptor beta chains below was sequenced from the same sample in a study of T cell changes during pregnancy in multiple sclerosis (dated by TCRdb to the late 2010s). Library prep was done by the immunoSEQ multiplex PCR assay. The table was pulled from immuneACCESS by TCRdb, which kept in-frame rearrangements only. Such tables lose some clones; where checked, under half of the loss comes from unresolved V genes, and the rest has no known cause. Within this sample are 29,000 or so clones, with about nine tenths of them counted one time only. The ten largest make up about 6.9% of the sample. This specimen consisted of CD8+ T cells from peripheral blood mononuclear cells, obtained in the second trimester of pregnancy. The receptors derive from a female donor with multiple sclerosis, enrolled in a pregnancy study.

V gene TRBV5-1 combines with J gene TRBJ2-7; TRBD2 aligns across 9 bases. The CDR3 totals 16 residues. Per the germline V gene, CDR1 is SGHRS and CDR2 is YFSETQ. V lost 3 bases to trimming and J lost 0 bases; unmatched junction nucleotides: 7. The CDR3 region has the DNA TGCGCCAGCAGCTCGACTAGCGGAGTACTCTCCTACGAGCAGTACTTC. Protein: CASSSTSGVLSYEQYF.

This clone was observed once. The chain joins TRBV13 to TRBJ2-1; 11 bases are shared with TRBD2. J lost 1 base, V lost 4 bases, and 9 bases had no gene match. Germline V gives CDR1 PRHDT, CDR2 FYEKMQ (reference sequence). The CDR3 is made up of 18 amino acids. CDR3 region: CASSSSTSGSLSYNEQFF. The CDR3 bases are TGTGCCAGCAGCTCGAGCACTAGCGGGAGTTTGTCCTACAATGAGCAGTTCTTC. The full variable domain, with the rest looked up from reference TRBV13 and TRBJ2-1, is AAGVIQSPRHLIKEKRETATLKCYPIPRHDTVYWYQQGPGQDPQFLISFYEKMQSDKGSIPDRFSAQQFSDYHSELNMSSLELGDSALYFCASSSSTSGSLSYNEQFFGPGTRLTVL.

This clone came up once. This chain connects TRBV27 to TRBJ1-1; 9 bases map to TRBD1. Germline CDR1 reads MNHEY; CDR2 reads SMNVEV (reference sequence). The CDR3 has 18 amino acids. V lost 0 bases to trimming and J lost 1 base; unmatched junction nucleotides: 9. DNA for the CDR3: TGTGCCAGCAGTTTATCCCCTGGACAGGGGAGACCGAACACTGAAGCTTTCTTT. Translation gives CASSLSPGQGRPNTEAFF.

The CDR3 sequence is CASSSGTSGTREQYF. In DNA form, the CDR3 reads TGTGCCAGCAGCTCCGGGACTAGCGGGACCCGTGAGCAGTACTTC. The chain employs TRBV11-2 and TRBJ2-7; 13 nucleotides agree with TRBD2. After removal of 4 bases from V and 7 bases from J, the junction contained 7 bases not matched to a gene. This CDR3 is 15 amino acids long. Germline V lookup: CDR1 SGHAT, CDR2 FQNNGV.

In its sample, this clone was seen once. The chain is built from TRBV28 and TRBJ1-5, with unresolved D. Per germline, CDR1 MDHEN and CDR2 SYDVKM. The CDR3 is 16 amino acids. V dropped 3 bases and J dropped 0 bases, with 12 bases sitting between them. In nucleotides, the CDR3 is TGTGCCAGCAGTTTGGTAGCTGAGAATAGCAATCAGCCCCAGCATTTT. As protein: CASSLVAENSNQPQHF.

The V call is TRBV9, the J call TRBJ2-7; 9 positions match TRBD2. CDR3 length: 13 residues. V dropped 3 bases and J dropped 4; count of bases not matched to a gene: 2. Germline-derived CDR1 and CDR2 are SGDLS and YYNGEE. Here the CDR3 reads CASSDAGGYEQYF. CDR3 DNA sequence: TGTGCCAGCAGCGATGCGGGAGGGTACGAGCAGTACTTC.

This clone appeared a few times. The V gene is TRBV4-1, the J gene TRBJ2-1, with D uncertain. This CDR3 has 11 residues. Trimming took off 1 base at V and 10 bases at J, with 5 bases between the two ends. From germline, CDR1 is MGHRA and CDR2 YSYEKL. The CDR3 nucleotides read TGCGCCAGCAGCCAAGTTCGGGAGCAGTTCTTC. This translates into CASSQVREQFF.

J is TRBJ2-1 and V is TRBV27; 8 bases are shared with TRBD2. Germline CDR1 is MNHEY and CDR2 is SMNVEV (reference sequence). This CDR3 region has 16 residues. Trimming removed 4 bases from V and 6 bases from J; junction bases left unmatched: 11. CDR3 sequence: CASSSHEAGAINEQFF. In DNA, the CDR3 is TGTGCCAGCAGTTCCCACGAAGCGGGAGCGATCAATGAGCAGTTCTTC.

CDR3 DNA sequence: TGTGCCAGCAGCTTAGCCCCGGGACTAGCGTCGAATGAGCAGTACTTC. Translated, it gives CASSLAPGLASNEQYF. The gene calls are TRBV7-6 and TRBJ2-7; TRBD2 matches 10 bases. There are 16 residues in the CDR3. The V and J ends lost 0 bases and 7 bases, in that order; junction bases with no gene match: 9. The V gene's germline CDR1 is SGHVS and CDR2 FNYEAQ.

CDR3 sequence: CASSAQTSGTSGEQFF. As DNA, the CDR3 is TGTGCCAGCAGCGCCCAGACTAGCGGGACATCGGGTGAGCAGTTCTTC. The J gene is TRBJ2-1, the V gene TRBV9; 11 nucleotides match TRBD2. Germline V lookup: CDR1 SGDLS, CDR2 YYNGEE. V shed 3 bases, J shed 9 bases, and the junction held 11 bases outside the gene matches. There are 16 residues in the CDR3.

The chain has TRBV5-1 and TRBJ2-4, with D possibly TRBD1 on 6 matching bases. Trimming cost V 1 base and J 2 bases, with 22 bases left between them. CDR1 is SGHRS, CDR2 YFSETQ, per germline. The CDR3 spans 19 residues. The CDR3 spells CASSLLAGASLSSKNIQYF. CDR3 DNA sequence: TGCGCCAGCAGCTTGTTAGCAGGGGCCTCCCTGTCCTCCAAAAACATTCAGTACTTC.

This chain uses TRBV6-1 with TRBJ2-1; D is ambiguous. Germline CDR1 MNHNS, CDR2 SASEGT. V was trimmed by 2 bases and J by 4 bases, leaving 9 bases between them. There are 14 residues in the CDR3. The CDR3 is CASSELYSYNEQFF. As DNA, the CDR3 is TGTGCCAGCAGTGAACTGTACAGTTACAATGAGCAGTTCTTC.

The rearrangement uses TRBV18 and TRBJ1-1, with TRBD1 identical over 9 bases. The CDR3 totals 15 residues. Trimming took 1 base from V and 5 from J; bases not matched to a gene: 5. Germline V gene sequence: CDR1 KGHSH, CDR2 LQKENI. CDR3 coding DNA: TGTGCCAGCTCACCACTGGACAGGGGTCGGACTGAAGCTTTCTTT. Encoded protein: CASSPLDRGRTEAFF.

The chain couples TRBV5-1 to TRBJ2-3; 10 bases align to TRBD2. Germline trimming cut 2 bases from V and 5 bases from J; bases unmatched to any gene: 8. The CDR3 covers 16 residues. Germline assignment: CDR1 SGHRS and CDR2 YFSETQ. Written as DNA, the CDR3 is TGCGCCAGCAGCTTCACTAGCGGGGCAGCACTAGATACGCAGTATTTT. This codes for CASSFTSGAALDTQYF.

The chain links TRBV4-2 to TRBJ2-7; D may be TRBD2 (6 bases). V was trimmed by 4 bases and J by 3 bases, leaving 10 bases between them. The CDR3 is 13 amino acids. The germline gives CDR1 LGHNA, CDR2 YNFKEQ. The CDR3 spells CASSPNSGYEQYF. The CDR3 coding sequence is TGTGCCAGCAGCCCTAATAGCGGCTACGAGCAGTACTTC.

About this clone: It may be a read error: a sequence one base away is much more abundant. In the same sample, other DNA sequences code for this CDR3. CDR3 bases: TGTGCCAGCAGTGACTCAAGCGGGGCAGATACGCAGTATTTT. It yields the protein CASSDSSGADTQYF. This chain uses TRBV6-4 with TRBJ2-3; 7 nucleotides match TRBD2. Germline CDR1 and CDR2: MRHNA and SNTAGT. CDR3 length: 14 amino acids. V lost 0 bases, J lost 4 bases, and 1 base stayed unmatched.

This clone was detected once. The CDR3 region has the DNA TGTGCCAGCGCCCCAGGGGCGGGTGAAAAACTGTTTTTT. Protein: CASAPGAGEKLFF. The V and J genes are TRBV18 and TRBJ1-4, with D possibly TRBD1 on 6 matching bases. V dropped 8 bases and J dropped 7 bases, with 14 bases sitting between them. The CDR3 sequence is 13 residues long. Germline V gene data show CDR1 as KGHSH and CDR2 as LQKENI. Combining the CDR3 with reference TRBV18 and TRBJ1-4 gives the whole variable domain NAGVMQNPRHLVRRRGQEARLRCSPMKGHSHVYWYRQLPEEGLKFMVYLQKENIIDESGMPKERFSAEFPKEGPSILRIQQVVRGDSAAYFCASAPGAGEKLFFGSGTQLSVL.

The V gene is TRBV28, the J gene TRBJ2-7, with 9 bases lining up with TRBD2. The trim removed 1 base at V and 2 bases at J, leaving 6 bases unmatched. CDR1 and CDR2 (germline): MDHEN, SYDVKM. The CDR3 length is 16 residues. CDR3 nucleotide sequence: TGTGCCAGCAGTTTATCCCTAGCGGGATCGCCCTACGAGCAGTACTTC. Its translation: CASSLSLAGSPYEQYF.

V is TRBV29-1 and J is TRBJ2-3, with a tentative D call TRBD1 (7 bases). CDR3 length equals 15 residues. V shed 5 bases and J shed 3 bases, with 18 bases lying between them. Looked up from germline, CDR1 is SQVTM and CDR2 is ANQGSEA. This chain's CDR3 is CSVPEGQWGTDTQYF. The CDR3 DNA sequence: TGCAGCGTTCCGGAGGGACAGTGGGGGACAGATACGCAGTATTTT.

The CDR3, as DNA: TGCGCCAGCAGCTCAGGACAGGGGGCGTTCTTC. Translated: CASSSGQGAFF. The chain combines TRBV5-1 with TRBJ2-1; 11 bases match TRBD1. The germline gives CDR1 SGHRS, CDR2 YFSETQ. V was clipped by 3 bases and J by 15 bases; unmatched bases: 2. The length of the CDR3 is 11 residues. The complete variable domain, with remaining parts taken from reference TRBV5-1 and TRBJ2-1, reads KAGVTQTPRYLIKTRGQQVTLSCSPISGHRSVSWYQQTPGQGLQFLFEYFSETQRNKGNFPGRFSGRQFSNSRSEMNVSTLELGDSALYLCASSSGQGAFFGPGTRLTVL.

CDR3 region: CASSPLQGAGNTIYF. CDR3 coding DNA: TGTGCCAGCAGTCCTTTACAGGGAGCTGGAAACACCATATATTTT. The chain recombines TRBV27 with TRBJ1-3, with D perhaps TRBD1 (6 bases). CDR1 MNHEY and CDR2 SMNVEV come from the germline V gene (reference sequence). Trimming stripped 5 bases from V and 2 bases from J, with 13 bases between. CDR3 size: 15 residues.